This passage covers 32 T cell receptor beta chains from one sample sequenced in a study of sequential checkpoint blockade in melanoma. The treatment is: randomized to nivolumab then ipilimumab (arm A) or the reverse (arm B). Repertoires were generated with immunoSEQ multiplex PCR, while TCRdb's copy carries only in-frame clones and drops some. The repertoire includes around 9,100 clones, around 66% of them detected once, and around 24% sits in the top ten. Sample: CD8+ T cells sorted from blood (inferred from file names), taken from a patient given nivolumab and ipilimumab in sequence. These receptors all come from a human donor with melanoma.

The chain employs TRBV5-4 and TRBJ2-7, with a weak D call TRBD1 (7 bases). V was shortened by 0 bases and J by 4 bases, with 14 bases between the two germline ends. CDR1 is SGHNT and CDR2 is YYREEE in the germline V gene (reference sequence). CDR3 size: 15 residues. The CDR3 DNA reads TGTGCCAGCAGCTTGGAGGCAGGGGGGCAATACGAGCAGTACTTC. Encoded protein: CASSLEAGGQYEQYF.

This rearrangement joins TRBV28 to TRBJ2-5; the D gene is possibly TRBD2 (5 bases). This CDR3 is built from 14 residues. The V gene lost 2 bases and the J gene lost 5 bases, with 12 bases spanning the gap. Germline V gives CDR1 MDHEN, CDR2 SYDVKM. CDR3 bases: TGTGCCAGCAGTTTACGGGCAGGACTGGAGACCCAGTACTTC. It codes for CASSLRAGLETQYF.

The rearrangement uses TRBV11-1 and TRBJ2-7, with TRBD2 matching over 7 bases. The CDR3 loop spans 14 amino acids. CDR1 is SGHAT, CDR2 FQDESV, per germline (reference sequence). V gave up 1 base and J gave up 3 bases; unmatched junction bases: 3. Here the CDR3 reads CASSLVGEGYEQYF. DNA of the CDR3: TGTGCCAGCAGCTTAGTCGGGGAGGGCTACGAGCAGTACTTC.

V gene TRBV19 combines with J gene TRBJ1-1; D not certain. From germline, CDR1 is LNHDA and CDR2 SQIVND (reference sequence). Trimming shortened V by 8 bases and J by 2 bases, and 12 bases separated the two germline ends. The CDR3 totals 13 residues. For the CDR3, the DNA is TGTGCCAGTTCCGACGGGGTTAACACTGAAGCTTTCTTT. Its protein product is CASSDGVNTEAFF.

The CDR3: CASSQEWRLTGELFF. CDR3 bases: TGCGCCAGCAGCCAAGAATGGCGGCTGACCGGGGAGCTGTTTTTT. The V and J genes are TRBV4-3 and TRBJ2-2; D gene ambiguous. V was pared by 0 bases and J by 5 bases, with 10 bases between. The CDR3 is made up of 15 amino acids. Germline V gene lookup returns CDR1 LGHNA and CDR2 YSLEER.

The chain joins TRBV27 to TRBJ1-2, with TRBD1 as a possible D gene (6 bases). Trimming removed 0 bases at V and 8 bases at J, with 10 bases between. This CDR3 is 13 amino acids long. CDR1 and CDR2 (germline): MNHEY, SMNVEV (reference sequence). The CDR3 loop reads CASSLSLGTGYTF. The CDR3 DNA sequence: TGTGCCAGCAGTTTATCATTAGGGACAGGCTACACCTTC.

CDR3 region: CASSLGTNGDYEQYF. As DNA, the CDR3 is TGTGCCAGCAGCTTGGGGACTAACGGGGACTACGAGCAGTACTTC. The chain recombines TRBV11-2 with TRBJ2-7; 7 bases match TRBD2. The CDR3 covers 15 residues. CDR1 and CDR2 from the germline V gene are SGHAT and FQNNGV. Trimming took 3 bases from V and 3 from J; bases not matched to a gene: 8.

The chain couples TRBV19 to TRBJ2-1; weak D call: TRBD1 (6 bases). The CDR3 extends over 14 amino acids. Germline V lookup: CDR1 LNHDA, CDR2 SQIVND (reference sequence). V lost 4 bases and J 6 bases, leaving 13 bases between the germline ends. The CDR3: CASSNRVRINEQFF. The CDR3 DNA reads TGTGCCAGTAGTAACAGGGTTAGAATCAATGAGCAGTTCTTC.

The chain uses TRBV6-5 and TRBJ2-5; tentatively, D is TRBD1 (6 bases). TRBJ2-7 matches the DNA end more closely, so the J call is doubtful. There are 14 residues in the CDR3. Germline CDR1 and CDR2: MNHEY and SVGAGI. CDR3 nucleotide sequence: TGTGCCAGCAGTGCGTCTAGTAGGGGGTACGAGCAGTACTTC. Translating gives CASSASSRGYEQYF.

DNA of the CDR3: TGCAGCGTTGCGTTGGTGGAGTCCTACAATGAGCAGTTCTTC. It yields the protein CSVALVESYNEQFF. The chain employs TRBV29-1 and TRBJ2-1; no definite D call. The CDR3 is 14 amino acids. V lost 4 bases and J lost 1, with 11 bases in between. Per germline, CDR1 SQVTM and CDR2 ANQGSEA.

The chain employs TRBV6-5 and TRBJ1-1; the D gene is possibly TRBD1 (6 bases). V was clipped by 4 bases and J by 5 bases, with 17 bases between them. The CDR3 is made up of 15 amino acids. The germline gives CDR1 MNHEY, CDR2 SVGAGI. CDR3 protein: CASSSGIRGATEAFF. The CDR3 DNA is TGTGCCAGCAGTTCTGGCATCCGGGGGGCAACTGAAGCTTTCTTT.

The chain uses TRBV6-6 and TRBJ2-3; a weak D match, TRBD2 (5 bases). Germline CDR1 MNHNY, CDR2 SVGAGI (reference sequence). There are 16 residues in the CDR3. Trimming took off 6 bases at V and 0 bases at J, with 16 bases between the two ends. The CDR3 region is CASRSTRVVSTDTQYF. DNA of the CDR3: TGTGCCAGCAGGTCAACTAGGGTGGTTAGCACAGATACGCAGTATTTT.

Points on this clone: Other DNA sequences in the sample encode the same CDR3. The chain carries TRBV4-3 and TRBJ2-6; TRBD2 is a possible D gene (5 bases). CDR1 is LGHNA, CDR2 YSLEER, per germline. V lost 0 bases to trimming and J lost 1 base, with 7 bases between them. This CDR3 contains 16 residues. The DNA of the CDR3 is TGCGCCAGCAGCCAAGATCGAGGGTCTGGGGCCAACGTCCTGACTTTC. Its translation is CASSQDRGSGANVLTF.

CDR3 sequence: CASSPSGSSYNEQFF. The CDR3 region has the DNA TGCGCCAGCAGCCCAAGCGGGAGCTCCTACAATGAGCAGTTCTTC. The rearrangement joins TRBV4-1 to TRBJ2-1; TRBD2 aligns across 8 bases. With V trimmed by 4 bases and J by 0 bases, 2 bases remained unmatched. This CDR3 is 15 amino acids long. Looked up from germline, CDR1 is MGHRA and CDR2 is YSYEKL.

A word on this clone: In the same sample, other DNA sequences code for this CDR3. This chain connects TRBV7-2 to TRBJ2-5; tentatively, D is TRBD1 (7 bases). The tail of the sequence fits TRBJ2-7 better, so the J call may be wrong. In germline, CDR1 is SGHTA, CDR2 FQGNSA. The CDR3 is made up of 14 amino acids. The CDR3: CASSPPGGTYEQYF. The CDR3 DNA follows: TGTGCCAGCAGCCCTCCAGGGGGGACCTACGAGCAGTACTTC.

The chain is built from TRBV2 and TRBJ1-3, with 8 bases matching TRBD1. Germline lookup yields CDR1 SNHLY and CDR2 FYNNEI. V dropped 6 bases and J dropped 1; count of bases not matched to a gene: 2. The CDR3 has 14 residues. CDR3 sequence: CASRDRASGNTIYF. Here the CDR3 DNA reads TGTGCCAGCAGGGACAGGGCGTCTGGAAACACCATATATTTT.

The rearrangement uses TRBV15 and TRBJ1-6; 9 bases align to TRBD1. The CDR3 contains 15 residues. V shed 3 bases, J shed 7 bases, and the junction held 4 bases outside the gene matches. Per the germline V gene, CDR1 is LNHNV and CDR2 is YYDKDF (reference sequence). The CDR3 here is CATSSGQGYNSPLHF. CDR3 DNA: TGTGCCACCAGCAGTGGACAGGGGTACAATTCACCCCTCCACTTT.

This rearrangement joins TRBV6-5 to TRBJ2-7; the D gene is possibly TRBD2 (6 bases). CDR1 MNHEY and CDR2 SVGAGI come from the germline V gene. V was trimmed by 0 bases and J by 6 bases, leaving 9 bases between them. The CDR3 is 13 residues long. The CDR3 protein is CASSYSVRGEQYF. The CDR3 region has the DNA TGTGCCAGCAGTTACTCGGTGCGGGGCGAGCAGTACTTC.

This chain joins TRBV6-1 and TRBJ2-2, with TRBD1 as a possible D gene (6 bases). Between the trimmed V and J ends, which lost 7 bases and 2 bases, there was a span of 14 bases. The CDR3 contains 15 residues. The germline gives CDR1 MNHNS, CDR2 SASEGT. CDR3 loop: CASTYGTTNTGELFF. The CDR3 bases are TGTGCCAGCACATACGGGACAACAAACACCGGGGAGCTGTTTTTT.

This clone is judged medium-sized (0.01 to 0.1%). V usage is TRBV19 and J usage is TRBJ1-1, with D perhaps TRBD1 (5 bases). The V gene lost 1 base and the J gene lost 3 bases, with 9 bases spanning the gap. Germline assignment: CDR1 LNHDA and CDR2 SQIVND (reference sequence). This CDR3 is 14 amino acids long. The CDR3 is CASSIGGEDTEAFF. CDR3 DNA: TGTGCCAGTAGTATAGGGGGCGAGGACACTGAAGCTTTCTTT.

V gene TRBV19 combines with J gene TRBJ1-5; D might be TRBD1 (6 bases). In germline, CDR1 is LNHDA, CDR2 SQIVND (reference sequence). Trimming removed 3 bases at V and 7 bases at J, with 22 bases between. The CDR3 is 17 amino acids. The CDR3 nucleotides are TGTGCCAGTAGTATGTTAGAGGCTCGGGGGGACAACCAGCCCCAGCATTTT. This codes for CASSMLEARGDNQPQHF.

This chain joins TRBV4-3 and TRBJ2-3; D is undetermined. Trimming left V 1 base short and J 2 bases short, with 10 bases between. The CDR3 is 15 residues long. Germline values: CDR1 LGHNA, CDR2 YSLEER. The CDR3 sequence: CASSQVEAPTDTQYF. The CDR3 region has the DNA TGCGCCAGCAGCCAAGTTGAGGCGCCCACAGATACGCAGTATTTT.

In this sample, this clone turned up once. This chain joins TRBV5-1 and TRBJ1-1; maybe TRBD1 (5 bases). The ends were cut back, 4 bases at V and 0 bases at J, with 13 bases in the middle. Germline V CDR1 and CDR2: SGHRS, YFSETQ. The CDR3 contains 15 residues. The CDR3, as DNA: TGCGCCAGCAGCGACCACGACAGCTTGAACACTGAAGCTTTCTTT. It yields the protein CASSDHDSLNTEAFF.

J is TRBJ1-1 and V is TRBV7-9; TRBD1 might be the D (5 bases). The V gene lost 5 bases and the J gene lost 7 bases, with 17 bases spanning the gap. CDR1 and CDR2 (germline): SEHNR, FQNEAQ (reference sequence). CDR3 length: 14 amino acids. The DNA of the CDR3 is TGTGCCAGCAGCGTCCGACAGTGGGGAGGTGAAGCTTTCTTT. Protein: CASSVRQWGGEAFF.

The chain has TRBV2 and TRBJ2-7; 7 bases match TRBD1. The CDR3 covers 12 residues. Germline assignment: CDR1 SNHLY and CDR2 FYNNEI. V was pared by 10 bases and J by 2 bases, with 5 bases of the junction left unmatched. The CDR3 protein is CAKGTAPYEQYF. The CDR3 DNA reads TGTGCCAAAGGGACAGCTCCCTACGAGCAGTACTTC.

This chain links TRBV30 with TRBJ1-4; D remains unclear. The V end lost 3 bases, the J end lost 8 bases, and 7 bases lay between the germline ends. Germline CDR1 is GTSNPN and CDR2 is SVGIG (reference sequence). The CDR3 runs to 11 residues. CDR3 sequence reads: CAWSLGEKLFF. CDR3 DNA: TGTGCCTGGAGCCTCGGGGAAAAACTGTTTTTT.

The chain recombines TRBV9 with TRBJ2-7, with 8 bases that match TRBD2. The CDR3 sequence is 15 residues long. With V trimmed by 1 base and J by 6 bases, 9 bases remained unmatched. Germline V lookup: CDR1 SGDLS, CDR2 YYNGEE. CDR3 loop: CASSVTSGVAFEQYF. As DNA, the CDR3 is TGTGCCAGCAGCGTAACTAGCGGCGTGGCGTTCGAGCAGTACTTC.

In nucleotides, the CDR3 is TGCGCCAGCAGCCAAGATCAGGGAGGAGGGAATGAGCAGTTCTTC. Amino acid sequence: CASSQDQGGGNEQFF. This chain links TRBV4-1 with TRBJ2-1, with D possibly being TRBD2 (6 bases). The V end was cut by 0 bases, the J end by 7 bases, with 13 bases between. The CDR3 contains 15 residues. Germline V gene lookup returns CDR1 MGHRA and CDR2 YSYEKL.

V and J are TRBV5-5 and TRBJ2-3; 9 nucleotides align to TRBD2. The trim removed 0 bases at V and 0 bases at J, leaving 2 bases unmatched. This CDR3 contains 16 residues. From germline, CDR1 is SGHKS and CDR2 YYEKEE (reference sequence). CDR3 amino acids: CASSLETSGSTDTQYF. The CDR3 region has the DNA TGTGCCAGCAGCTTGGAGACTAGCGGAAGCACAGATACGCAGTATTTT.

The genes are TRBV7-8 and TRBJ2-5, with D hard to call. The V and J ends lost 6 bases and 5 bases respectively, with 7 bases between them. Germline loops: CDR1 SGHVS, CDR2 FQNEAQ. The CDR3 spans 11 residues. CDR3 region: CASSPRETQYF. CDR3 nucleotides: TGTGCCAGCAGTCCACGGGAGACCCAGTACTTC.

The rearrangement links TRBV7-8 to TRBJ2-5, with D uncertain. The V end lost 1 base, the J end lost 4 bases, and 7 bases lay between the germline ends. Per the germline V gene, CDR1 is SGHVS and CDR2 is FQNEAQ. CDR3 length: 13 residues. CDR3 in amino acids: CASSLENRETQYF. CDR3 nucleotide sequence: TGTGCCAGCAGCTTAGAGAACAGAGAGACCCAGTACTTC.

The J gene is TRBJ2-1, the V gene TRBV7-2; weak D call: TRBD2 (5 bases). Trimming removed 7 bases from V and 0 bases from J, with 13 bases in between. Germline V CDR1 and CDR2: SGHTA, FQGNSA. The CDR3 length is 15 residues. The chain's CDR3 is CASTREPSSYNEQFF. As DNA, the CDR3 is TGTGCCAGCACCCGGGAACCAAGCTCCTACAATGAGCAGTTCTTC.